Below are 13 T cell receptor beta chains sequenced from a single sample in a study of blood T cells in healthy people across ages. It was with a sample-barcoded 5' primer and a J-beta primer mix that a second PCR of roughly 7 to 12 cycles was run. TCRdb recomputed calls from the 5' RACE reads with MiXCR, one row per CDR3 protein. Of hundreds of thousands of distinct CDR3 sequences in the sample, 20% to 25% are singletons; the top ten hold 22%. Source material: blood. Receptors were obtained from a man between 65 and 85 years old in good health.

This clonotype was counted at least ten times. The J gene is TRBJ2-5, the V gene TRBV3-1, with D hard to call. There are 12 residues in the CDR3. V shed 3 bases and J shed 5 bases, with 7 bases lying between them. CDR1 and CDR2 (germline): LGHDT, YNNKEL (reference sequence). The CDR3 DNA reads TGTGCCAGCAGCCAGGTCCCTGAGACCCAGTACTTC. Translation gives CASSQVPETQYF.

This clonotype has a count of ten or more. This chain joins TRBV20-1 and TRBJ2-7; D gene ambiguous. V was pared by 3 bases and J by 6 bases, with 15 bases between. The germline V gene encodes CDR1 DFQATT and CDR2 SNEGSKA (reference sequence). The length of the CDR3 is 13 residues. This CDR3 reads CSASWASRGEQYF. The CDR3 DNA sequence: TGCAGTGCTAGCTGGGCCTCTCGAGGCGAGCAGTACTTC.

This clonotype has a handful of counts. V gene TRBV29-1 combines with J gene TRBJ2-3, with 11 positions matching TRBD2. J was trimmed by 4 bases and V by 6 bases; bases with no gene match: 12. Germline CDR1 SQVTM, CDR2 ANQGSEA. This CDR3 contains 16 residues. CDR3 sequence: CSVDTVLAGGADTQYF. The CDR3 DNA sequence: TGCAGCGTCGATACCGTCCTAGCGGGGGGTGCAGATACGCAGTATTTT.

In this sample, this clonotype turned up a few times. The CDR3 nucleotides are TGTGCCAGCTCCCCTCGGGGGGCGAACACAGATACGCAGTATTTT. It codes for CASSPRGANTDTQYF. This sequence joins TRBV6-6 and TRBJ2-3, with a tentative D call TRBD2 (7 bases). V was clipped by 8 bases and J by 2 bases, with 17 bases between them. CDR3 length: 15 amino acids. Germline V lookup: CDR1 MNHNY, CDR2 SVGAGI (reference sequence).

The chain carries TRBV6-2 or TRBV6-3 and TRBJ2-3; 9 positions match TRBD2. The CDR3 covers 15 residues. Germline CDR1 MNHEY, CDR2 SVGEGT. V gave up 6 bases and J gave up 2 bases; unmatched junction bases: 6. The CDR3 loop reads CASRESGLATDTQYF. The CDR3 bases are TGTGCCAGCAGGGAATCGGGACTAGCCACAGATACGCAGTATTTT.

The chain uses TRBV7-3 and TRBJ2-3, with D perhaps TRBD2 (6 bases). Trimming stripped 5 bases from V and 1 base from J, with 19 bases between. Germline V CDR1 and CDR2: SGHTA, FQGTGA. This CDR3 is built from 17 residues. The CDR3 region has the DNA TGTGCCAGCAGCCTACATCTTATAGCGGATGGCACAGATACGCAGTATTTT. The encoded protein is CASSLHLIADGTDTQYF.

A few counts support this clonotype. V is TRBV24-1 and J is TRBJ1-2; D perhaps matches TRBD1 (5 bases). The CDR3 covers 16 residues. Germline loops: CDR1 KGHDR, CDR2 SFDVKD. V was cut by 4 bases and J by 7 bases, with 21 bases left in between. The DNA for the CDR3 is TGTGCCACCAGTGACCCGGGACTGCTGGCAACAGGTGGCTACACCTTC. Residues: CATSDPGLLATGGYTF.

A few counts support this clonotype. This chain uses TRBV7-9 with TRBJ2-6; 9 positions agree with TRBD1. The junction had 12 bases not matched to a gene; V was cut back by 5 bases and J by 4 bases. Looked up from germline, CDR1 is SEHNR and CDR2 is FQNEAQ (reference sequence). This CDR3 is 18 amino acids long. CDR3 protein: CASSRSGQGRAGANVLTF. In nucleotides, the CDR3 is TGTGCCAGCAGCCGCTCGGGACAGGGTAGAGCCGGGGCCAACGTCCTGACTTTC.

This clonotype was seen a few times. The CDR3 loop reads CASSYWRYNEQFF. CDR3 DNA: TGTGCCAGCAGTTACTGGCGGTACAATGAGCAGTTCTTC. The genes are TRBV6-5 and TRBJ2-1, with unresolved D. Germline CDR1 MNHEY, CDR2 SVGAGI. V was cut by 1 base and J by 4 bases, with 5 bases left in between. This CDR3 is built from 13 residues.

The rearrangement joins TRBV20-1 to TRBJ1-1; a weak D match, TRBD1 (5 bases). The CDR3 runs 16 residues. Germline loops: CDR1 DFQATT, CDR2 SNEGSKA (reference sequence). Trimming shortened V by 3 bases and J by 0 bases, and 17 bases separated the two germline ends. The CDR3 sequence is CSARRAGSIMNTEAFF. The CDR3 coding sequence is TGCAGTGCTAGGAGGGCAGGGTCGATTATGAACACTGAAGCTTTCTTT.

This clonotype showed up many times. The genes are TRBV5-1 and TRBJ1-2, with D possibly TRBD1 on 5 matching bases. This CDR3 is 15 amino acids long. Trimming shortened V by 0 bases and J by 4 bases, and 13 bases separated the two germline ends. The germline V gene has CDR1 SGHRS and CDR2 YFSETQ. DNA of the CDR3: TGCGCCAGCAGCTTGGTGCAGGGTCCTAGCTATGGCTACACCTTC. Amino acids: CASSLVQGPSYGYTF.

The CDR3 loop is CASSELGGLGANVLTF. The CDR3 DNA reads TGTGCCAGCAGTGAACTTGGAGGGCTCGGGGCCAACGTCCTGACTTTC. The J gene is TRBJ2-6, the V gene TRBV6-1; perhaps TRBD2 as D (6 bases). Germline V gene data show CDR1 as MNHNS and CDR2 as SASEGT. The ends were cut back, 2 bases at V and 4 bases at J, with 12 bases in the middle. The length of the CDR3 is 16 residues.

This clonotype was found a few times. The chain employs TRBV7-3 and TRBJ2-1, with unresolved D. The CDR3 covers 14 residues. V shed 1 base and J shed 7 bases, with 11 bases lying between them. Per the germline V gene, CDR1 is SGHTA and CDR2 is FQGTGA. The CDR3 is CASSLMSVSNEQFF. DNA of the CDR3: TGTGCCAGCAGCTTAATGAGTGTCTCTAATGAGCAGTTCTTC.